Shown below are 32 T cell receptor beta chains from a single sample sequenced in a study of OX40 agonist ivuxolimab in advanced cancers. Using immunoSEQ multiplex PCR, the repertoire was profiled, and TCRdb retains in-frame clones only, with some absent. The sample includes more than 45,000 clones, 80% to 90% of them seen just once. The sequencing used CD4+ or CD8+ T cells sorted from blood, collected in a trial of the OX40 agonist ivuxolimab. The receptors come from an adult with an advanced solid tumor such as melanoma, head and neck, liver or kidney cancer.

This rearrangement joins TRBV5-5 to TRBJ2-1, with 8 bases that match TRBD1. Germline values: CDR1 SGHKS, CDR2 YYEKEE (reference sequence). The CDR3 has 15 amino acids. V shed 0 bases, J shed 7 bases, and the junction held 6 bases outside the gene matches. CDR3 in amino acids: CASSLGTGLSNEQFF. Written as DNA, the CDR3 is TGTGCCAGCAGCTTGGGGACAGGGCTTTCGAATGAGCAGTTCTTC.

This chain joins TRBV9 and TRBJ2-6; 10 nucleotides align to TRBD1. The CDR3 length is 17 residues. In germline, CDR1 is SGDLS, CDR2 YYNGEE. The J segment lost 4 bases and the V segment lost 3 bases, leaving 7 bases of the junction unmatched. The CDR3 DNA is TGTGCCAGCAGCGCAGACAGGGGGCTAGGCGGGGCCAACGTCCTGACTTTC. Amino acids: CASSADRGLGGANVLTF.

This clone was observed once. The CDR3 spells CASISYGPQGPNEQFF. For the CDR3, the DNA is TGTGCCAGCATTTCCTACGGGCCCCAAGGCCCCAATGAGCAGTTCTTC. This chain joins TRBV28 and TRBJ2-1; D is unclear. Trimming stripped 7 bases from V and 6 bases from J, with 22 bases between. This CDR3 has 16 residues. Germline CDR1 is MDHEN and CDR2 is SYDVKM.

CDR3 bases: TGTGCCTGGAGTGTACGCGGGAGGGCCGCCTACGAGCAGTACTTC. Protein: CAWSVRGRAAYEQYF. V gene TRBV30 combines with J gene TRBJ2-7, with 9 positions matching TRBD2. Losses at the gene ends were 0 bases for V and 2 bases for J; bases not matched to a gene: 5. The CDR3 spans 15 residues. The V gene's germline CDR1 is GTSNPN and CDR2 SVGIG (reference sequence).

The chain carries TRBV18 and TRBJ2-3, with 10 bases that match TRBD2. Losses at the gene ends were 2 bases for V and 4 bases for J; bases not matched to a gene: 6. From germline, CDR1 is KGHSH and CDR2 LQKENI. The CDR3 is 16 amino acids. CDR3 sequence (DNA): TGTGCCAGCTCACCATGGACAAGCGGGGGGGCAGATACGCAGTATTTT. It is translated as CASSPWTSGGADTQYF. Using reference TRBV18 and TRBJ2-3 for the parts outside the CDR3, the full variable domain is NAGVMQNPRHLVRRRGQEARLRCSPMKGHSHVYWYRQLPEEGLKFMVYLQKENIIDESGMPKERFSAEFPKEGPSILRIQQVVRGDSAAYFCASSPWTSGGADTQYFGPGTRLTVL.

J is TRBJ1-1 and V is TRBV19; TRBD1 matches 7 bases. The V gene end was trimmed by 5 bases and the J gene end by 1 base; junction bases not matched to a gene: 10. The germline V gene has CDR1 LNHDA and CDR2 SQIVND (reference sequence). CDR3 length: 16 residues. The CDR3 protein is CASSSGTVGWNTEAFF. CDR3 in DNA: TGTGCCAGTAGTTCTGGGACAGTGGGTTGGAACACTGAAGCTTTCTTT.

The gene calls are TRBV5-1 and TRBJ2-2; no reliable D call. V dropped 7 bases and J dropped 4 bases, with 5 bases sitting between them. The CDR3 has 11 residues. Germline CDR1 and CDR2: SGHRS and YFSETQ. The chain's CDR3 is CASHLTGELFF. CDR3 sequence (DNA): TGCGCCAGCCACCTCACCGGGGAGCTGTTTTTT.

The chain links TRBV2 to TRBJ2-7, with 15 bases identical to TRBD2. The CDR3 contains 15 residues. V lost 1 base, J lost 6 bases, and 1 base stayed unmatched. Germline assignment: CDR1 SNHLY and CDR2 FYNNEI. The CDR3, as DNA: TGTGCCAGCAGTGAAGAGGGACTAGCGGGAGGCGAGCAGTACTTC. Its translation: CASSEEGLAGGEQYF.

The rearrangement links TRBV4-1 to TRBJ2-1, with TRBD2 as a possible D gene (6 bases). V gave up 2 bases and J gave up 7 bases, with 9 bases separating them. This CDR3 is 13 amino acids long. Germline CDR1 MGHRA, CDR2 YSYEKL. The CDR3 loop is CASSQQGGNEQFF. CDR3 coding DNA: TGCGCCAGCAGCCAACAAGGAGGGAATGAGCAGTTCTTC.

The V gene is TRBV7-9, the J gene TRBJ2-5, with D possibly matching TRBD1 (5 bases). Between the trimmed V and J ends, which lost 4 bases and 2 bases, there was a span of 11 bases. The CDR3 has 14 amino acids. Looked up from germline, CDR1 is SEHNR and CDR2 is FQNEAQ (reference sequence). This chain's CDR3 is CASSSDRAQETQYF. DNA for the CDR3: TGTGCCAGCAGCTCCGACAGAGCACAAGAGACCCAGTACTTC.

The chain recombines TRBV6-5 with TRBJ2-1, with 7 bases identical to TRBD2. Looked up from germline, CDR1 is MNHEY and CDR2 is SVGAGI. The CDR3 contains 16 residues. Trimming at V came to 2 bases and at J to 8 bases, leaving 12 bases not matched to a gene. CDR3 coding DNA: TGTGCCAGCAGTTACGGACTAGTGACTTTGGGGGATGAGCAGTTCTTC. Amino acid sequence: CASSYGLVTLGDEQFF.

To note about this clone: The junction differs from germline at one of its ends, possibly a read error. J is TRBJ2-7 and V is TRBV5-1, with D perhaps TRBD1 or TRBD2 (5 bases each). The CDR3 consists of 14 residues. Germline assignment: CDR1 SGHRS and CDR2 YFSETQ. CDR3 amino acids: CASSPRDGTYERYF. CDR3 DNA: TGCGCCAGCAGCCCCCGGGACGGCACCTACGAGCGGTACTTC.

The chain links TRBV5-1 to TRBJ1-1; the D is unclear. The CDR3 runs 14 residues. CDR1 SGHRS and CDR2 YFSETQ come from the germline V gene. The V end lost 4 bases, the J end lost 1 base, and 11 bases lay between the germline ends. CDR3 bases: TGCGCCAGCAGCGGAAACCGACCGAACACTGAAGCTTTCTTT. It is translated as CASSGNRPNTEAFF.

V usage is TRBV2 and J usage is TRBJ2-1; D unresolved. The length of the CDR3 is 18 residues. Germline V lookup: CDR1 SNHLY, CDR2 FYNNEI. Between the trimmed V and J ends, which lost 3 bases and 0 bases, there was a span of 18 bases. For the CDR3, the DNA is TGTGCCAGCAGTGAGAATAACTATCTACTCCGCTCCTACAATGAGCAGTTCTTC. Amino acids: CASSENNYLLRSYNEQFF.

The CDR3 sequence is CASSLGLAGAPRETQYF. CDR3 sequence (DNA): TGCGCCAGCAGCTTGGGACTAGCGGGAGCTCCACGGGAGACCCAGTACTTC. The chain combines TRBV5-1 with TRBJ2-5; 12 nucleotides match TRBD2. The junction had 8 bases not matched to a gene; V was cut back by 0 bases and J by 5 bases. The length of the CDR3 is 17 residues. Germline CDR1 is SGHRS and CDR2 is YFSETQ.

This sequence joins TRBV5-4 and TRBJ2-6, with D maybe TRBD2 (5 bases). Trimming cost V 6 bases and J 0 bases, with 16 bases left between them. CDR3 length: 17 amino acids. The germline V gene has CDR1 SGHNT and CDR2 YYREEE (reference sequence). CDR3 in amino acids: CASTIMKGGSGANVLTF. The CDR3 nucleotides read TGTGCCAGCACTATCATGAAAGGAGGCTCTGGGGCCAACGTCCTGACTTTC.

This chain joins TRBV19 and TRBJ1-2, with 9 bases fitting TRBD1. The CDR3 length is 16 residues. Germline CDR1 and CDR2: LNHDA and SQIVND (reference sequence). V trimming: 4 bases; J trimming: 4 bases; junction bases outside the gene matches: 10. The CDR3 reads CASSTIATGGIYGYTF. The CDR3 coding sequence is TGTGCCAGTAGTACCATTGCAACAGGGGGCATCTATGGCTACACCTTC.

This clone came up a few times. The CDR3 nucleotides read TGTGCCAGCAATCTTGGTAGCAATCAGCCCCAGCATTTT. Its protein product is CASNLGSNQPQHF. The chain is built from TRBV27 and TRBJ1-5; D remains unclear. V lost 7 bases and J lost 0, with 7 bases in between. Germline V gene lookup returns CDR1 MNHEY and CDR2 SMNVEV (reference sequence). This CDR3 has 13 residues.

This clone was recorded only once. The chain carries TRBV10-3 and TRBJ2-7; D is undetermined. The V end lost 2 bases, the J end lost 2 bases, and 7 bases lay between the germline ends. Germline V gene sequence: CDR1 ENHRY, CDR2 SYGVKD. CDR3 size: 13 residues. CDR3 loop: CAISETVAYEQYF. In DNA form, the CDR3 reads TGTGCCATCAGTGAGACAGTCGCCTACGAGCAGTACTTC.

The chain recombines TRBV18 with TRBJ2-5; 9 positions match TRBD2. From germline, CDR1 is KGHSH and CDR2 LQKENI. The CDR3 sequence is 17 residues long. With V trimmed by 0 bases and J by 2 bases, 7 bases remained unmatched. CDR3 bases: TGTGCCAGCTCACCACCAATGTCTAGCGGGAAGCAAGAGACCCAGTACTTC. Its translation: CASSPPMSSGKQETQYF.

The chain has TRBV28 and TRBJ1-3; D not resolved. Germline-derived CDR1 and CDR2 are MDHEN and SYDVKM. The CDR3 has 16 residues. V shed 6 bases and J shed 0 bases, with 15 bases lying between them. The CDR3 DNA reads as TGTGCCAGCAGCTCGGTCGGAGTCGACTCTGGAAACACCATATATTTT. Protein sequence: CASSSVGVDSGNTIYF.

V gene TRBV11-2 combines with J gene TRBJ2-5; TRBD2 agrees at 7 bases. The junction had 11 bases not matched to a gene; V was cut back by 5 bases and J by 5 bases. CDR1 is SGHAT, CDR2 FQNNGV, per germline. This CDR3 region has 15 residues. The CDR3 protein is CASSPGTTRRETQYF. Here the CDR3 DNA reads TGTGCCAGCAGCCCCGGGACTACGCGTCGGGAGACCCAGTACTTC.

The gene calls are TRBV4-2 and TRBJ1-6, with a tentative D call TRBD1 (6 bases). The ends were cut back, 3 bases at V and 13 bases at J, with 19 bases in the middle. The CDR3 is made up of 15 amino acids. Germline lookup yields CDR1 LGHNA and CDR2 YNFKEQ. The CDR3 coding sequence is TGTGCCAGCAGCCAGGTCCGACAGGACGGATCCCCCCTCCACTTT. The encoded protein is CASSQVRQDGSPLHF.

CDR3 DNA: TGTGCCAGCAGGCAGGTATACGAGCAGTACTTC. Its translation: CASRQVYEQYF. The chain joins TRBV7-2 to TRBJ2-5; D is unclear. The tail of the sequence fits TRBJ2-7 better, so the J call may be wrong. Per germline, CDR1 SGHTA and CDR2 FQGNSA. The CDR3 is 11 residues long.

The chain links TRBV7-3 to TRBJ2-2; D not certain. V was clipped by 4 bases and J by 4 bases, with 10 bases between them. The germline V gene encodes CDR1 SGHTA and CDR2 FQGTGA. The CDR3 is made up of 14 amino acids. The CDR3, as DNA: TGTGCCAGCAGCTCGAGACAAACCACCGGGGAGCTGTTTTTT. Translation: CASSSRQTTGELFF.

The chain links TRBV19 to TRBJ1-6, with D possibly being TRBD1 (6 bases). Trimming removed 5 bases at V and 10 bases at J, with 18 bases between. This CDR3 contains 15 residues. The germline CDR1 and CDR2 sequences are LNHDA and SQIVND (reference sequence). CDR3 protein: CASSAEGGPVSPLHF. The CDR3 coding sequence is TGTGCCAGTAGTGCAGAGGGGGGACCGGTATCACCCCTCCACTTT.

This chain joins TRBV9 and TRBJ2-5, with a tentative D call TRBD2 (6 bases). The V end lost 3 bases, the J end lost 2 bases, and 11 bases lay between the germline ends. CDR1 is SGDLS and CDR2 is YYNGEE in the germline V gene. The CDR3 spans 14 residues. CDR3 sequence (DNA): TGTGCCAGCAGCGCGAGGGGAGGTCAAGAGACCCAGTACTTC. It yields the protein CASSARGGQETQYF. Drawing the rest from reference TRBV9 and TRBJ2-5, the complete variable domain is DSGVTQTPKHLITATGQRVTLRCSPRSGDLSVYWYQQSLDQGLQFLIQYYNGEERAKGNILERFSAQQFPDLHSELNLSSLELGDSALYFCASSARGGQETQYFGPGTRLLVL.

V and J are TRBV5-1 and TRBJ2-2, with D perhaps given as TRBD1 or TRBD2 (6 bases each). This CDR3 region has 17 residues. Per the germline V gene, CDR1 is SGHRS and CDR2 is YFSETQ. Trimming cost V 4 bases and J 7 bases, with 23 bases left between them. CDR3 DNA: TGCGCCAGCAGCATAACCGGGAGCACGCAGGGGCTCGGGGAGCTGTTTTTT. Translating gives CASSITGSTQGLGELFF. The full variable domain, in which reference TRBV5-1 and TRBJ2-2 provide the parts outside the CDR3, is KAGVTQTPRYLIKTRGQQVTLSCSPISGHRSVSWYQQTPGQGLQFLFEYFSETQRNKGNFPGRFSGRQFSNSRSEMNVSTLELGDSALYLCASSITGSTQGLGELFFGEGSRLTVL.

The chain recombines TRBV7-8 with TRBJ2-3; unclear D gene. The germline V gene encodes CDR1 SGHVS and CDR2 FQNEAQ. Trimming pared 5 bases from V and 0 bases from J, leaving 15 bases between. This CDR3 comprises 16 residues. For the CDR3, the DNA is TGTGCCAGCAGCCCCCGTTTAGCTCCTAGCACAGATACGCAGTATTTT. The encoded protein is CASSPRLAPSTDTQYF.

As concerns this clone: Compared with germline, one end of the junction differs, possibly owing to a read error. This rearrangement joins TRBV18 to TRBJ1-1; a weak D match, TRBD1 (6 bases). The CDR3 is 15 residues long. Germline CDR1 and CDR2: KGHSH and LQKENI. The CDR3 sequence: CASSSPQGTNTEAFF. DNA of the CDR3: TGTGCCAGCTCATCACCCCAGGGGACGAACACTGAAGCTTTCTTT.

The chain joins TRBV14 to TRBJ1-1; the D gene is possibly TRBD1 (5 bases). Germline values: CDR1 SGHDN, CDR2 FVKESK. The CDR3 length is 14 residues. V lost 4 bases and J lost 10, with 19 bases in between. The CDR3 region has the DNA TGTGCCAGCAGCCCCGTCGGGGCACGGTCCCCAGCTTTCTTT. Amino acids: CASSPVGARSPAFF.

The V gene is TRBV5-1, the J gene TRBJ2-1; 10 positions agree with TRBD2. Germline CDR1 reads SGHRS; CDR2 reads YFSETQ. V shed 0 bases and J 11 bases; nucleotides not matched to a gene: 11. The CDR3 contains 16 residues. The CDR3 loop is CASSLDASGGPYKQFF. Here the CDR3 DNA reads TGCGCCAGCAGCTTGGATGCTAGCGGGGGCCCCTATAAGCAGTTCTTC. Looking up the rest from reference TRBV5-1 and TRBJ2-1 gives the full variable domain: KAGVTQTPRYLIKTRGQQVTLSCSPISGHRSVSWYQQTPGQGLQFLFEYFSETQRNKGNFPGRFSGRQFSNSRSEMNVSTLELGDSALYLCASSLDASGGPYKQFFGPGTRLTVL.